This entry features one T cell receptor (beta chain) sequence. Its antigen remains unidentified. The sample belongs to a study of response to subunit inactivated influenza vaccine. Study outcomes and limitations: Authors suggested each seasonal flu vaccination may recruit only limited numbers of new T cells.

V lost 3 bases to trimming and J lost 7 bases, with 12 bases between them. The CDR3 contains 14 residues. Germline V CDR1 and CDR2: PRHDT, FYEKMQ (reference sequence). TCRdb used MiXCR to reprocess the RT-PCR reads, holding one entry per CDR3 protein. The sample contains about 500,000 distinct CDR3 sequences, roughly 7.9% of which appear only once. The source was PBMCs from blood, collected around 25 months after vaccination. The chain uses TRBV13 and TRBJ1-4; D is undetermined. The sequence was obtained from a man aged 45-69 years who received an inactivated influenza vaccine. CDR3 amino acids: CASSFPRASEKLFF. The CDR3 DNA is TGTGCCAGCAGCTTCCCGCGGGCCTCTGAAAAACTGTTTTTT.